This T cell receptor beta chain was recovered during a study of glioma-infiltrating T cells (TCRdb year 2016). About the study as a whole: The low-grade gliomas were WHO grade II oligodendrogliomas or astrocytomas, while the glioblastomas were WHO grade IV tumors sampled at initial diagnosis rather than at recurrent diagnosis. Dexamethasone was administered to glioma patients for six or fewer days before surgery. Blood libraries targeted about 4.5- to 11-fold sequencing coverage of about 920,000 peripheral T cells. Sequencing of TCR alpha- and beta-chain repertoires was performed on glioma tissue, on non-neoplastic brain tissue, and on matched peripheral blood mononuclear cells. To measure divergence between tissue and blood T-cell populations, each tissue-infiltrating repertoire was compared with the peripheral blood repertoire of the same patient. Three low-grade glioma patients, about 8 primary glioblastoma patients, and three non-glioma patients who contributed non-neoplastic brain tissue made up the paired cohort.

Study-wide findings and limitations: Only a very small number of CDR3 sequences turned up in both tissue and blood, a result put down to high CDR3 diversity combined with limited sampling. VJ-independent divergence between tissue and blood was lower than expected in non-neoplastic patients but higher than expected in all gliomas, particularly low-grade gliomas. Patients with low tissue-blood divergence were marked by a signature set of shared blood CDR3 motifs, and this signature set was depleted in highly divergent patients. The group comparisons were based on small numbers of patients: three non-neoplastic, three low-grade glioma and about eight glioblastoma patients.

Immediately after resection, surgical brain or tumor specimens were cryofrozen in liquid nitrogen, and peripheral blood cells were collected at the same time. The iRepertoire nested amplicon-rescue multiplex PCR (arm-PCR) platform was used to amplify TCR alpha and beta CDR3 regions from RNA. The input for one-step reverse transcription and amplification was roughly 100-450 ng of either tissue mRNA or PBMC total RNA. Following bead purification, Illumina adapters were added through a secondary multiplex PCR, and the libraries were then gel-purified between 200 and 400 bp. Demultiplexing relied on internal 6-nucleotide barcodes carried by the libraries. Libraries were sequenced on an Illumina MiSeq with 2x220 or 2x250 nucleotide paired-end reads. The authors' pipeline ran thus. Paired reads were merged using FLASH 1.2.11 and were aligned to the GRCh37 human genome using BWA-MEM, after which TRA and TRB reads were extracted. V and J assignment used an IMGT-derived reference of cassette sequences and CDR3 motifs that included pseudogenes. Reads were translated in three frames, and productive CDR3s were defined as those with a C...FGXG motif and no stop codons. Clonotypes were defined as unique combinations of V-J cassette pair and CDR3 amino acid sequence. Reads were filtered by Hamming distance, with the threshold set by the sequence error rate of each sample in mapped regions. The public reads were run again by TCRdb, first through fastp at Q25 and then through MiXCR, and only productive beta chains were kept. Each CDR3 protein gets just one entry, which takes the most common genes and DNA from the rows behind it. The authors' filters were not applied to this entry. The sample has around 350,000 distinct CDR3 sequences on record, around 45% of them singletons. The top ten constitute about 12% of the sample.

The CDR3, from cysteine to phenylalanine, totals 13 residues. Of all the DNA, just the CDR3 is kept, 39 bases in frame from base 1. CDR1 and CDR2, looked up from the germline V gene, are SQVTM and ANQGSEA. Germline trimming: 6 bases from V, 4 bases from J; junction bases outside gene matches: 8. Remarks on this clonotype: It has no known antigen specificity. One base away there is no much larger clone; base qualities are not given.

The sequence was obtained from a human donor with low-grade glioma or glioblastoma, undergoing nonglioma brain surgery, or in good health (not recorded which). Sample: glioma tissue, nonneoplastic brain tissue, or PBMCs (not recorded which). The chain links TRBV29-1 with TRBJ1-2; TRBD1 fits 7 bases in the junction. The DNA sequence is given as TGCAGCGTCGTATCTTCAGGGGGCTATGGCTACACCTTC. Its protein product is CSVVSSGGYGYTF.